This T cell receptor (beta chain) originates from a study of blood T cell repertoires in COVID-19. The wider study: There were acute and convalescent COVID-19 samples, and they came from the United States, Italy and Spain. PBMCs, B-cell-depleted T cells, or T cells provided the cDNA or gDNA that made up the material.

As handled by the study authors: Amplification of reference gene primers provided the estimated nucleated cell counts. Using immunoSEQ multiplex PCR, the repertoire was profiled, and TCRdb retains in-frame clones only, with some absent. That table supplies the V and J calls and clone size; D and trimming were determined from the DNA. This sample yields 190,000 or so clones, of which about 83% are seen a single time; under 3% belongs to the top ten. The sequencing input was peripheral blood. The sequence derives from a man aged 50-60 years with active or convalescent COVID-19.

The CDR3: CAWEKGQVELFF. The CDR3 DNA is TGTGCCTGGGAAAAGGGGCAGGTCGAGCTGTTTTTT. This sequence joins TRBV30 and TRBJ2-2; a possible D gene is TRBD1 (5 bases). The CDR3 runs to 12 residues. V lost 5 bases and J 11 bases, leaving 15 bases between the germline ends. The germline V gene has CDR1 GTSNPN and CDR2 SVGIG (reference sequence).